Shown below are 20 T cell receptor beta chains from a single sample sequenced in a study of shared T cell receptors in the human thymus. Sequencing was performed with immunoSEQ multiplex PCR; in TCRdb, only in-frame clones are kept and a portion is missing. The sample carries about 660,000 clones, 70% to 90% recorded once. This sample also appeared in a second study, on human thymus T cells.

Input material: thymocytes. These receptors originate from a boy in the first two years of life with a congenital heart defect.

The V and J genes are TRBV20-1 and TRBJ1-2; no clear D gene. The CDR3 has 8 residues. Trimming stripped 7 bases from V and 7 bases from J, with 4 bases between. Germline loops: CDR1 DFQATT, CDR2 SNEGSKA (reference sequence). CDR3 loop: CSVSGYTF. The CDR3 nucleotides read TGCAGTGTATCTGGCTACACCTTC.

The rearrangement links TRBV4-2 to TRBJ2-5, with TRBD2 as a possible D gene (6 bases). Germline assignment: CDR1 LGHNA and CDR2 YNFKEQ. The length of the CDR3 is 13 residues. V lost 1 base, J lost 9 bases, and 12 bases lay in between. The chain's CDR3 is CASSQVLAEAQYF. Here the CDR3 DNA reads TGTGCCAGCAGCCAAGTATTAGCGGAGGCCCAGTACTTC.

This chain links TRBV6-4 with TRBJ2-3; TRBD2 agrees at 11 bases. The CDR3 has 15 residues. Germline CDR1 is MRHNA and CDR2 is SNTAGT. V lost 3 bases to trimming and J lost 7 bases; unmatched junction nucleotides: 6. The CDR3 DNA reads TGTGCCAGCAGTGAGAAGACTAGCGGGGTAAATACGCAGTATTTT. Translation: CASSEKTSGVNTQYF.

CDR3 in amino acids: CASSQERDRVYGYTF. The CDR3 nucleotides read TGCGCCAGCAGCCAAGAAAGGGACAGGGTCTATGGCTACACCTTC. J is TRBJ1-2 and V is TRBV4-1; 9 positions agree with TRBD1. Looked up from germline, CDR1 is MGHRA and CDR2 is YSYEKL. The CDR3 runs to 15 residues. J was trimmed by 4 bases and V by 0 bases; bases with no gene match: 3.

This clone showed up just a few times. The CDR3 here is CASSEAGDGDFRETQYF. The CDR3 bases are TGTGCCAGCAGTGAAGCCGGGGACGGGGACTTTCGGGAGACCCAGTACTTC. The rearrangement uses TRBV6-1 and TRBJ2-5; maybe TRBD2 (6 bases). The V end was cut by 0 bases, the J end by 5 bases, with 19 bases between. Germline CDR1 reads MNHNS; CDR2 reads SASEGT. This CDR3 is built from 17 residues.

This chain joins TRBV7-3 and TRBJ2-1, with 14 bases aligning to TRBD2. The CDR3 length is 17 residues. V was clipped by 1 base and J by 4 bases; unmatched bases: 3. Germline V lookup: CDR1 SGHTA, CDR2 FQGTGA. The CDR3 protein is CASSLRGLAGAYNEQFF. In nucleotides, the CDR3 is TGTGCCAGCAGCTTAAGGGGACTAGCGGGAGCGTACAATGAGCAGTTCTTC.

This clone was seen once. The chain employs TRBV10-3 and TRBJ2-2, with D uncertain. Germline CDR1 and CDR2: ENHRY and SYGVKD. This CDR3 comprises 17 residues. Trimming took 4 bases from V and 3 from J, leaving 18 bases between them. In DNA, the CDR3 is TGTGCCATCAGTGGGTGGTTTGGAGAATGGGACACCGGGGAGCTGTTTTTT. Amino acids: CAISGWFGEWDTGELFF.

The chain uses TRBV10-2 and TRBJ2-7; TRBD1 matches at 9 bases. CDR1 and CDR2 (germline): WSHSY, SAAADI. V was pared by 8 bases and J by 4 bases, with 9 bases of the junction left unmatched. The CDR3 contains 14 residues. CDR3 sequence: CASLPGTGRYEQYF. The DNA for the CDR3 is TGCGCCAGCCTTCCGGGGACAGGGAGGTACGAGCAGTACTTC.

J is TRBJ2-1 and V is TRBV7-9; TRBD2 agrees at 11 bases. The germline V gene has CDR1 SEHNR and CDR2 FQNEAQ (reference sequence). Germline trimming cut 5 bases from V and 6 bases from J; bases unmatched to any gene: 6. This CDR3 contains 15 residues. The CDR3: CASSPGTSGINEQFF. As DNA, the CDR3 is TGTGCCAGCAGCCCCGGGACTAGCGGTATCAATGAGCAGTTCTTC.

This chain links TRBV4-3 with TRBJ1-4, with D uncertain. Trimming left V 6 bases short and J 0 bases short, with 5 bases between. The CDR3 extends over 13 amino acids. From germline, CDR1 is LGHNA and CDR2 YSLEER. The CDR3 region has the DNA TGCGCCAGCAGTATTGCAACTAATGAAAAACTGTTTTTT. This sequence encodes CASSIATNEKLFF.

This chain links TRBV14 with TRBJ2-7, with D possibly being TRBD2 (5 bases). CDR1 is SGHDN and CDR2 is FVKESK in the germline V gene. V lost 3 bases and J lost 3, with 12 bases in between. CDR3 length equals 14 residues. Here the CDR3 reads CASSHGDEGYEQYF. Here the CDR3 DNA reads TGTGCCAGCAGCCACGGCGACGAGGGCTACGAGCAGTACTTC.

The V and J genes are TRBV9 and TRBJ2-1; 7 bases agree with TRBD2. After removal of 3 bases from V and 7 bases from J, the junction contained 22 bases not matched to a gene. Germline CDR1 and CDR2: SGDLS and YYNGEE. This CDR3 is 19 amino acids long. This CDR3 is CASSAPKGSQGGRGNEQFF. The CDR3 DNA sequence: TGTGCCAGCAGCGCCCCCAAGGGGAGTCAAGGCGGGCGGGGGAATGAGCAGTTCTTC. Full variable domain (outside the CDR3, taken from reference TRBV9 and TRBJ2-1): DSGVTQTPKHLITATGQRVTLRCSPRSGDLSVYWYQQSLDQGLQFLIQYYNGEERAKGNILERFSAQQFPDLHSELNLSSLELGDSALYFCASSAPKGSQGGRGNEQFFGPGTRLTVL.

This rearrangement joins TRBV15 to TRBJ2-2; 12 bases match TRBD2. Germline V gives CDR1 LNHNV, CDR2 YYDKDF (reference sequence). This CDR3 is 19 amino acids long. The ends lost 4 bases at V and 7 bases at J; junction bases unmatched: 16. CDR3 protein: CATSIGGGRLAGVVGELFF. The CDR3 nucleotides read TGTGCCACCAGCATAGGAGGGGGCAGACTAGCGGGAGTTGTCGGGGAGCTGTTTTTT.

This clone was seen more than once but under ten times. The chain has TRBV4-3 and TRBJ2-7; perhaps TRBD2 as D (5 bases). This CDR3 has 16 amino acids. CDR1 LGHNA and CDR2 YSLEER come from the germline V gene. V was clipped by 0 bases and J by 1 base, with 13 bases between them. The CDR3 protein is CASSQESSWSSYEQYF. In DNA form, the CDR3 reads TGCGCCAGCAGCCAAGAGTCTAGCTGGTCTTCCTACGAGCAGTACTTC.

The table lists this clone with a count of one. This chain uses TRBV18 with TRBJ2-1, with D possibly matching TRBD2 (5 bases). CDR3 length: 18 amino acids. V was pared by 2 bases and J by 0 bases, with 17 bases between. CDR1 is KGHSH and CDR2 is LQKENI in the germline V gene. CDR3 protein: CASSPVGPGMSSYNEQFF. CDR3 in DNA: TGTGCCAGCTCACCAGTCGGCCCGGGGATGAGCTCCTACAATGAGCAGTTCTTC. Filled out from reference TRBV18 and TRBJ2-1, the complete variable domain reads NAGVMQNPRHLVRRRGQEARLRCSPMKGHSHVYWYRQLPEEGLKFMVYLQKENIIDESGMPKERFSAEFPKEGPSILRIQQVVRGDSAAYFCASSPVGPGMSSYNEQFFGPGTRLTVL.

The chain employs TRBV19 and TRBJ1-5; possibly TRBD1 for D (5 bases). V was shortened by 10 bases and J by 6 bases, with 13 bases between the two germline ends. CDR3 length: 12 residues. Germline CDR1 is LNHDA and CDR2 is SQIVND (reference sequence). The DNA of the CDR3 is TGTGCCACCAGGGCGGGGTCTCAGCCCCAGCATTTT. Its translation: CATRAGSQPQHF. Supplemented by reference TRBV19 and TRBJ1-5, the full variable domain reads DGGITQSPKYLFRKEGQNVTLSCEQNLNHDAMYWYRQDPGQGLRLIYYSQIVNDFQKGDIAEGYSVSREKKESFPLTVTSAQKNPTAFYLCATRAGSQPQHFGDGTRLSIL.

In this sample, this clone turned up a few times. V usage is TRBV7-6 and J usage is TRBJ1-2, with D hard to call. The germline gives CDR1 SGHVS, CDR2 FNYEAQ. The V and J ends lost 5 bases and 8 bases respectively, with 24 bases between them. This CDR3 spans 16 amino acids. The CDR3 DNA reads TGTGCCAGCAGCCTTTACCCCCACCCAGAGTCAGGCGGCTACACCTTC. This gives the protein CASSLYPHPESGGYTF.

The chain links TRBV15 to TRBJ2-7; D remains ambiguous. Trimming removed 4 bases from V and 0 bases from J, with 10 bases in between. This CDR3 region has 14 residues. The V gene's germline CDR1 is LNHNV and CDR2 YYDKDF (reference sequence). CDR3 amino acids: CATSKQKSSYEQYF. CDR3 nucleotides: TGTGCCACCAGCAAACAGAAGAGCTCCTACGAGCAGTACTTC. The full variable domain, completed using reference TRBV15 and TRBJ2-7, is DAMVIQNPRYQVTQFGKPVTLSCSQTLNHNVMYWYQQKSSQAPKLLFHYYDKDFNNEADTPDNFQSRRPNTSFCFLDIRSPGLGDTAMYLCATSKQKSSYEQYFGPGTRLTVT.

The rearrangement joins TRBV4-2 to TRBJ2-3; 7 nucleotides match TRBD1. The germline V gene encodes CDR1 LGHNA and CDR2 YNFKEQ. The CDR3 has 18 amino acids. V was clipped by 0 bases and J by 2 bases; unmatched bases: 11. CDR3 protein: CASSQEEGTGDPTDTQYF. The CDR3 DNA follows: TGTGCCAGCAGCCAAGAAGAGGGAACAGGGGACCCCACAGATACGCAGTATTTT.

V is TRBV27 and J is TRBJ2-7, with TRBD2 matching 10 bases. After removal of 6 bases from V and 0 bases from J, the junction contained 17 bases not matched to a gene. The CDR3 runs to 19 residues. In germline, CDR1 is MNHEY, CDR2 SMNVEV (reference sequence). CDR3 DNA sequence: TGTGCCAGCAGCCCCCGCCCTAGCGGGAGCGGACCTAGCTCCTACGAGCAGTACTTC. Translated: CASSPRPSGSGPSSYEQYF.